This TCR beta chain was recorded in a study of blood T cell repertoires in COVID-19. Across the study: Acute-phase and convalescent COVID-19 samples originated in the United States, Italy and Spain.

The CDR3 covers 12 residues. CDR1 is MNHEY and CDR2 is SVGEGT in the germline V gene. V shed 3 bases and J shed 7 bases, with 7 bases lying between them. Only in-frame clones appear in the TCRdb table, and some are missing; sequencing was by immunoSEQ multiplex PCR. This table has about 250,000 clones, over 75% appearing once. The chain uses TRBV6-2 or TRBV6-3 and TRBJ1-5; a possible D gene is TRBD1 (5 bases). Sequenced sample: PBMCs or T cells enriched from blood (not recorded which). The TCR sequence derives from a woman between 50 and 59 years old with acute COVID-19. The CDR3 protein is CASSYQGQPQHF. DNA for the CDR3: TGTGCCAGCAGTTATCAGGGCCAGCCCCAGCATTTT.